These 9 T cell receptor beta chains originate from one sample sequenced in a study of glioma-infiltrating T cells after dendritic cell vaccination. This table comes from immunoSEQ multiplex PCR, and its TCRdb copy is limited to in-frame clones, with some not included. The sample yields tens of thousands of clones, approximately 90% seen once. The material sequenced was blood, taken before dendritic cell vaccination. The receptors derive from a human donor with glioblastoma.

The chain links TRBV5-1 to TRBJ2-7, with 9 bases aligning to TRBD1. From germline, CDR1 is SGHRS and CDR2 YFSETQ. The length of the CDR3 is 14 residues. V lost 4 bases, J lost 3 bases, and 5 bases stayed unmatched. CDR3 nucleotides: TGCGCCAGCAGCCTCGGGACAGGGAACTACGAGCAGTACTTC. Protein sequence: CASSLGTGNYEQYF.

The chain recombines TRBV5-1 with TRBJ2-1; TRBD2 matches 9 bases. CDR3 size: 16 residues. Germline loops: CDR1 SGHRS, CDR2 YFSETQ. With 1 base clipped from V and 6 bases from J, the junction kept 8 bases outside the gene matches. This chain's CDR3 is CASSLPGAGGSNEQFF. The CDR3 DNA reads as TGCGCCAGCAGCTTGCCCGGCGCGGGGGGGTCCAATGAGCAGTTCTTC.

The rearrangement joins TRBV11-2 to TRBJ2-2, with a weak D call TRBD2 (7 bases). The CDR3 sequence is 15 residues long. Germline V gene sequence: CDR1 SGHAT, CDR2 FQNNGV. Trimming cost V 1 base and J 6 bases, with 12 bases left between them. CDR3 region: CASSLGRGGAGELFF. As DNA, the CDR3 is TGTGCCAGCAGCTTAGGAAGGGGGGGAGCCGGGGAGCTGTTTTTT.

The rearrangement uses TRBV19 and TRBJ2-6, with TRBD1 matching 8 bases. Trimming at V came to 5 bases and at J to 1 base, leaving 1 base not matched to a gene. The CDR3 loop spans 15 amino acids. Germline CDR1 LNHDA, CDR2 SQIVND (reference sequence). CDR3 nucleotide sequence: TGTGCCAGTAGTTGGGACAGGTCTGGGGCCAACGTCCTGACTTTC. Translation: CASSWDRSGANVLTF.

CDR3 amino acids: CASSAQGAGVGEKLFF. CDR3 coding DNA: TGTGCCAGCAGTGCACAGGGGGCGGGGGTAGGGGAAAAACTGTTTTTT. The V and J genes are TRBV2 and TRBJ1-4; TRBD1 matches at 9 bases. The germline V gene has CDR1 SNHLY and CDR2 FYNNEI. The J segment lost 8 bases and the V segment lost 4 bases, leaving 11 bases of the junction unmatched. CDR3 length: 16 amino acids.

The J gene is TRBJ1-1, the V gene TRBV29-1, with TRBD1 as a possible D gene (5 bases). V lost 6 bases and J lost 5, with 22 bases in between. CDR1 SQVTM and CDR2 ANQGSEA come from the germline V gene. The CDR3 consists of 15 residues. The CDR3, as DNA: TGCAGCGTCAATGGGAATACAGGAATCGGAACTGAAGCTTTCTTT. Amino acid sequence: CSVNGNTGIGTEAFF.

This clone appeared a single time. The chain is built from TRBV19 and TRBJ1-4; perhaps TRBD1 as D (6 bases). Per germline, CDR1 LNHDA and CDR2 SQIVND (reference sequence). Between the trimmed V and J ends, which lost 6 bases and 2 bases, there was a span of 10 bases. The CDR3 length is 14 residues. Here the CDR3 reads CASSVTGTNEKLFF. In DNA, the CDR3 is TGTGCCAGTAGCGTTACAGGGACTAATGAAAAACTGTTTTTT.

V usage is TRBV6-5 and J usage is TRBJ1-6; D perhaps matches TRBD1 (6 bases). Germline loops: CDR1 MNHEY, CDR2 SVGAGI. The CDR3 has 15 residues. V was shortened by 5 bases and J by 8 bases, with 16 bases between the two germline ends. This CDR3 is CASSLGWQGYSPLHF. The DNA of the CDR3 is TGTGCCAGCAGTCTAGGGTGGCAGGGGTATTCACCCCTCCACTTT.

CDR3 in DNA: TGTGCCAGCTCACCAGAGGACAGGCGGACGAACACTGAAGCTTTCTTT. Protein: CASSPEDRRTNTEAFF. The chain recombines TRBV18 with TRBJ1-1; TRBD1 aligns across 7 bases. Losses at the gene ends were 2 bases for V and 1 base for J; bases not matched to a gene: 7. The CDR3 contains 16 residues. In germline, CDR1 is KGHSH, CDR2 LQKENI.